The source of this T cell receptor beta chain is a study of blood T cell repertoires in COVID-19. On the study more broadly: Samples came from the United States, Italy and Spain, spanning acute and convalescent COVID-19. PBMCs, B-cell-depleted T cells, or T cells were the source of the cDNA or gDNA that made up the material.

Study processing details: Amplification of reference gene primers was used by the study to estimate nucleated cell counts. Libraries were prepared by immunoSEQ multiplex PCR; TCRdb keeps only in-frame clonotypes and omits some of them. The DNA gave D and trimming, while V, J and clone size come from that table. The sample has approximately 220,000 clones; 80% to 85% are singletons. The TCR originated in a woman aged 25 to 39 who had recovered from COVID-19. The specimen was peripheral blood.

The chain's CDR3 is CASSYVLARDTQYF. For the CDR3, the DNA is TGTGCCAGCAGTTACGTGCTAGCGAGGGATACGCAGTATTTT. The V and J genes are TRBV6-5 and TRBJ2-3, with D possibly being TRBD2 (6 bases). CDR3 length: 14 amino acids. Trimming removed 2 bases at V and 6 bases at J, with 12 bases between. The V gene's germline CDR1 is MNHEY and CDR2 SVGAGI.